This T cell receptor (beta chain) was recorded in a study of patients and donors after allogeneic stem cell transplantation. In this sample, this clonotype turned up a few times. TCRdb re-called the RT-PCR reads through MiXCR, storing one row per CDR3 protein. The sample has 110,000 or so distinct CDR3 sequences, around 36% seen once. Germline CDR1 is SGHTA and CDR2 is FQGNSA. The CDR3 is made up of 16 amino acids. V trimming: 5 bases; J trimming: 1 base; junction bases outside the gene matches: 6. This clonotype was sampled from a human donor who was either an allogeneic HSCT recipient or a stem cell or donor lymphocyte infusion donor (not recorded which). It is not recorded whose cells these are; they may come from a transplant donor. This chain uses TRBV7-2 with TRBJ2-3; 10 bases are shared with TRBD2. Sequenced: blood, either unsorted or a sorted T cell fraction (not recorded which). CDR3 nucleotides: TGTGCCAGCAGCCCAGCGGGAGGGTTCCGCACAGATACGCAGTATTTT. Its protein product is CASSPAGGFRTDTQYF.